These 16 T cell receptor beta chains came from one sample sequenced in a study of response to subunit inactivated influenza vaccine. MiXCR, applied by TCRdb to the RT-PCR reads, yields one record per CDR3 protein. The sample lists hundreds of thousands of distinct CDR3 sequences; less than 20% were seen once. Sequences were derived from PBMCs from blood, sampled more than 4 days after vaccination. The origin of the receptors is a man aged 45-65 years who received an inactivated influenza vaccine.

This rearrangement joins TRBV7-9 to TRBJ1-1; D is unclear. The germline V and J ends were trimmed by 2 bases and 1 base, with 5 bases remaining between them. Germline V gene lookup returns CDR1 SEHNR and CDR2 FQNEAQ (reference sequence). The CDR3 totals 13 residues. CDR3 nucleotide sequence: TGTGCCAGCAGCTTATATGAGAACACTGAAGCTTTCTTT. Amino acids: CASSLYENTEAFF. Together with reference TRBV7-9 and TRBJ1-1, the CDR3 gives the full variable domain: DTGVSQNPRHKITKRGQNVTFRCDPISEHNRLYWYRQTLGQGPEFLTYFQNEAQLEKSRLLSDRFSAERPKGSFSTLEIQRTEQGDSAMYLCASSLYENTEAFFGQGTRLTVV.

This clonotype showed up just a few times. V is TRBV7-8 and J is TRBJ1-2; 7 bases agree with TRBD1. Per the germline V gene, CDR1 is SGHVS and CDR2 is FQNEAQ. There are 19 residues in the CDR3. V was pared by 2 bases and J by 6 bases, with 21 bases of the junction left unmatched. The DNA of the CDR3 is TGTGCCAGCAGCTTATTAAGAACGGGACAGCGTTCCCCTTCAGATGGCTACACCTTC. Its translation: CASSLLRTGQRSPSDGYTF.

Comments on this clonotype: One base away lies a much larger clone, so this may be a sequencing read error. The chain joins TRBV20-1 to TRBJ2-7; 7 nucleotides agree with TRBD1. Per germline, CDR1 DFQATT and CDR2 SNEGSKA (reference sequence). The CDR3 is 13 residues long. J gave up 0 bases and V 6 bases, and 5 bases lay outside the gene matches. CDR3 in DNA: TGCAGTGCCCCGGGACAGTTCTCCTACGAGCAGTACTTC. Its translation: CSAPGQFSYEQYF.

This clonotype was recorded a few times. The chain recombines TRBV29-1 with TRBJ1-5; 7 bases are a match to TRBD1. CDR3 size: 12 residues. Germline CDR1 reads SQVTM; CDR2 reads ANQGSEA. V gave up 7 bases and J gave up 4 bases; unmatched junction bases: 4. In DNA form, the CDR3 reads TGCAGCGCGGGACAGCTAAATCAGCCCCAGCATTTT. It is translated as CSAGQLNQPQHF. The variable domain in full, completed from reference TRBV29-1 and TRBJ1-5, reads SAVISQKPSRDICQRGTSLTIQCQVDSQVTMMFWYRQQPGQSLTLIATANQGSEATYESGFVIDKFPISRPNLTFSTLTVSNMSPEDSSIYLCSAGQLNQPQHFGDGTRLSIL.

CDR3 in amino acids: CSAGLVGDTQYF. The CDR3, as DNA: TGCAGTGCAGGACTAGTCGGAGATACGCAGTATTTT. The V gene is TRBV20-1, the J gene TRBJ2-3; 7 nucleotides line up with TRBD2. Germline CDR1 DFQATT, CDR2 SNEGSKA (reference sequence). Trimming at V came to 6 bases and at J to 5 bases, leaving 5 bases not matched to a gene. The CDR3 consists of 12 residues.

This clonotype showed up just a few times. The rearrangement links TRBV10-3 to TRBJ1-3; 7 positions agree with TRBD1. V lost 9 bases, J lost 3 bases, and 8 bases stayed unmatched. The CDR3 extends over 14 amino acids. Germline assignment: CDR1 ENHRY and CDR2 SYGVKD. CDR3 sequence reads: CAIEARGNGNTIYF. In DNA form, the CDR3 reads TGTGCCATAGAGGCCAGGGGGAATGGAAACACCATATATTTT.

This chain uses TRBV5-1 with TRBJ2-2; 8 bases map to TRBD1. Germline assignment: CDR1 SGHRS and CDR2 YFSETQ. Trimming removed 4 bases from V and 5 bases from J; junction bases left unmatched: 4. This CDR3 contains 14 residues. CDR3 nucleotide sequence: TGCGCCAGCAGCAAACAGGGGGATACCGGGGAGCTGTTTTTT. Residues: CASSKQGDTGELFF.

The V and J genes are TRBV29-1 and TRBJ2-2; weak D call: TRBD2 (6 bases). The germline CDR1 and CDR2 sequences are SQVTM and ANQGSEA. This CDR3 spans 15 amino acids. V was trimmed by 5 bases and J by 5 bases, leaving 18 bases between them. This chain's CDR3 is CSVLDWKGGTGELFF. DNA for the CDR3: TGCAGCGTTTTGGACTGGAAAGGAGGGACCGGGGAGCTGTTTTTT.

Note on this clonotype: Germline is not matched at one junction end, which may reflect a read error. The chain joins TRBV5-6 to TRBJ2-3; possibly TRBD2 for D (6 bases). The CDR3 covers 17 residues. Germline V gene data show CDR1 as SGHDT and CDR2 as YYEEEE. The CDR3 reads CASSLGSLAGRTDTQCF. The DNA for the CDR3 is TGTGCCAGCAGCTTGGGGAGCCTCGCGGGGCGCACAGATACGCAGTGTTTT. The full variable domain, its missing parts supplied by reference TRBV5-6 and TRBJ2-3, is DAGVTQSPTHLIKTRGQQVTLRCSPKSGHDTVSWYQQALGQGPQFIFQYYEEEERQRGNFPDRFSGHQFPNYSSELNVNALLLGDSALYLCASSLGSLAGRTDTQCFGPGTRLTVL.

The sample holds many counts of this clonotype. The J gene is TRBJ2-2, the V gene TRBV29-1; D is unclear. CDR1 and CDR2 from the germline V gene are SQVTM and ANQGSEA. V dropped 7 bases and J dropped 4 bases, with 16 bases sitting between them. This CDR3 is built from 14 residues. This chain's CDR3 is CSAALFASTGELFF. The CDR3 bases are TGCAGCGCGGCCTTGTTTGCCAGCACCGGGGAGCTGTTTTTT.

This clonotype was detected ten times or more. The CDR3 loop is CSVTSGIYNEQFF. The CDR3 DNA follows: TGCAGCGTAACTAGCGGGATCTACAATGAGCAGTTCTTC. The rearrangement joins TRBV29-1 to TRBJ2-1, with 10 bases lining up with TRBD2. Germline V gives CDR1 SQVTM, CDR2 ANQGSEA. This CDR3 contains 13 residues. V lost 6 bases, J lost 3 bases, and 2 bases stayed unmatched.

The DNA for the CDR3 is TGTGCCACCCAGGACAGTCTTTCGAACACCGGGGAGCTGTTTTTT. The encoded protein is CATQDSLSNTGELFF. V gene TRBV18 combines with J gene TRBJ2-2; possibly TRBD1 for D (6 bases). Trimming cost V 10 bases and J 0 bases, with 15 bases left between them. CDR3 length: 15 residues. The V gene's germline CDR1 is KGHSH and CDR2 LQKENI.

The chain employs TRBV10-1 and TRBJ1-5; possible D gene TRBD1, 5 bases. Germline CDR1 and CDR2: WNHNN and SYGVQD (reference sequence). The CDR3 totals 14 residues. V was cut by 4 bases and J by 3 bases, with 10 bases left in between. The CDR3 DNA is TGCGCCAGCAGTGGAGGGGATCCCAATCAGCCCCAGCATTTT. It translates to CASSGGDPNQPQHF.

This clonotype was counted between two and nine times. This rearrangement joins TRBV29-1 to TRBJ2-7; 15 positions match TRBD2. This CDR3 has 17 amino acids. Germline trimming cut 4 bases from V and 1 base from J; bases unmatched to any gene: 8. Germline CDR1 is SQVTM and CDR2 is ANQGSEA. The CDR3 here is CSVGGLAGGKRSYEQYF. CDR3 DNA: TGCAGCGTTGGGGGACTAGCGGGAGGTAAGAGGTCCTACGAGCAGTACTTC.

The chain couples TRBV30 to TRBJ2-3; D is uncertain. This CDR3 spans 15 amino acids. Germline values: CDR1 GTSNPN, CDR2 SVGIG (reference sequence). V dropped 6 bases and J dropped 1 base, with 17 bases sitting between them. CDR3 in amino acids: CACELGRTRTDTQYF. In DNA, the CDR3 is TGTGCCTGCGAACTTGGGCGAACCCGCACAGATACGCAGTATTTT.

The chain joins TRBV7-9 to TRBJ1-6; 8 nucleotides line up with TRBD1. The length of the CDR3 is 16 residues. V was pared by 6 bases and J by 1 base, with 5 bases of the junction left unmatched. The germline V gene has CDR1 SEHNR and CDR2 FQNEAQ (reference sequence). This chain's CDR3 is CASRKDRVSYNSPLHF. The CDR3 nucleotides are TGTGCCAGCAGAAAGGACAGGGTTTCCTATAATTCACCCCTCCACTTT.